The 20 T cell receptor beta chains listed next were all sequenced from one sample in a study of PD-L1 blockade in urothelial cancer. Clones were read by immunoSEQ multiplex PCR, and TCRdb kept only the in-frame ones, dropping some. The data show around 120,000 clones, about 85% seen once. The source material was PBMCs, sampled around atezolizumab (anti-PD-L1) treatment. The receptors shown here come from a man in his forties or fifties with urothelial cancer.

The count of this clone is one. The gene calls are TRBV5-1 and TRBJ1-4, with TRBD1 as a possible D gene (5 bases). Trimming removed 5 bases at V and 7 bases at J, with 15 bases between. Germline lookup yields CDR1 SGHRS and CDR2 YFSETQ. The CDR3 length is 14 residues. The CDR3 bases are TGCGCCAGCAGGGCGGCTAGCGGGGGTGAAAAACTGTTTTTT. Protein sequence: CASRAASGGEKLFF.

This clone has just one count. This chain joins TRBV10-3 and TRBJ2-3; 10 bases are shared with TRBD2. V was pared by 5 bases and J by 0 bases, with 8 bases of the junction left unmatched. CDR1 ENHRY and CDR2 SYGVKD come from the germline V gene. The CDR3 length is 17 residues. For the CDR3, the DNA is TGTGCCATCAGTATATCTAGCGGGAGTACGAGCACAGATACGCAGTATTTT. As protein: CAISISSGSTSTDTQYF.

V is TRBV2 and J is TRBJ2-6; a weak D match, TRBD1 (6 bases). CDR3 length: 15 amino acids. Deletions cut 3 bases from V and 4 bases from J, with 10 bases between. Germline CDR1 reads SNHLY; CDR2 reads FYNNEI. CDR3 DNA sequence: TGTGCCAGCAGTGAGGGGGCAAGGGGGGCCAACGTCCTGACTTTC. Its translation is CASSEGARGANVLTF.

V usage is TRBV15 and J usage is TRBJ1-3; 8 bases are a match to TRBD1. Germline trimming cut 3 bases from V and 1 base from J; bases unmatched to any gene: 5. The V gene's germline CDR1 is LNHNV and CDR2 YYDKDF (reference sequence). The CDR3 has 16 amino acids. The CDR3 sequence: CATSRTTGASGNTIYF. In DNA form, the CDR3 reads TGTGCCACCAGCAGGACGACAGGGGCGTCTGGAAACACCATATATTTT.

The chain recombines TRBV23-1 with TRBJ2-1, with TRBD1 matching over 8 bases. TRBV23-1 has ORF status, its function being uncertain. The CDR3 has 14 amino acids. V shed 0 bases, J shed 9 bases, and the junction held 4 bases outside the gene matches. In nucleotides, the CDR3 is TGCGCCAGCAGTCAATCTCAGGGGGCGCCTGAGCAGTTCTTC. Its protein product is CASSQSQGAPEQFF.

The V call is TRBV28, the J call TRBJ1-1; 7 nucleotides agree with TRBD1. Germline lookup yields CDR1 MDHEN and CDR2 SYDVKM. The CDR3 sequence is 16 residues long. The J segment lost 1 base and the V segment lost 6 bases, leaving 11 bases of the junction unmatched. The CDR3 nucleotides read TGTGCCAGCAGGGAGGGGGGACAGACTTCGAACACTGAAGCTTTCTTT. Protein: CASREGGQTSNTEAFF.

The chain recombines TRBV7-9 with TRBJ2-1; 12 bases map to TRBD2. The ends lost 5 bases at V and 7 bases at J; junction bases unmatched: 12. Germline V lookup: CDR1 SEHNR, CDR2 FQNEAQ (reference sequence). The CDR3 contains 17 residues. The CDR3 nucleotides are TGTGCCAGCAGCCCAAGAGGTCTAGCGGGAGGGTGGAATGAGCAGTTCTTC. It yields the protein CASSPRGLAGGWNEQFF.

The chain has TRBV30 and TRBJ2-5; 9 bases are a match to TRBD2. Germline CDR1 GTSNPN, CDR2 SVGIG (reference sequence). There are 13 residues in the CDR3. The J segment lost 7 bases and the V segment lost 7 bases, leaving 10 bases of the junction unmatched. The CDR3 spells CAFRLAVSGTQYF. For the CDR3, the DNA is TGTGCCTTCCGACTAGCGGTGTCGGGGACCCAGTACTTC.

The chain uses TRBV7-9 and TRBJ2-7; tentative D call: TRBD2 (5 bases). CDR3 length: 11 amino acids. With 11 bases removed from V and 0 bases from J, the gap between germline ends came to 8 bases. Germline CDR1 and CDR2: SEHNR and FQNEAQ (reference sequence). CDR3 loop: CASGISYEQYF. CDR3 nucleotides: TGTGCCTCGGGAATCTCCTACGAGCAGTACTTC.

Points on this clone: The identical CDR3 is also encoded by other nucleotide sequences in the sample. J is TRBJ1-2 and V is TRBV28, with a tentative D call TRBD1 (6 bases). The germline V and J ends were trimmed by 2 bases and 2 bases, with 12 bases remaining between them. Germline values: CDR1 MDHEN, CDR2 SYDVKM. The CDR3 sequence is 15 residues long. DNA of the CDR3: TGTGCCAGCAGTTTAGGGGGGGCCCTAAACTATGGCTACACCTTC. This translates into CASSLGGALNYGYTF.

The chain links TRBV6-6 to TRBJ2-7; 11 bases agree with TRBD1. This CDR3 has 15 residues. The germline CDR1 and CDR2 sequences are MNHNY and SVGAGI (reference sequence). V lost 2 bases and J lost 8; bases outside the gene matches: 8. The DNA for the CDR3 is TGTGCCAGCAGTTACCTCGGACAGGGGGCCAAAAAGCAGTACTTC. It translates to CASSYLGQGAKKQYF.

This clone was seen more than once but under ten times. The V call is TRBV11-3, the J call TRBJ2-3, with TRBD1 as a possible D gene (5 bases). CDR1 is SGHNT and CDR2 is YENEEA in the germline V gene. This CDR3 contains 13 residues. The V gene lost 1 base and the J gene lost 3 bases, with 5 bases spanning the gap. The CDR3 spells CASSLGQTDTQYF. DNA of the CDR3: TGTGCCAGCAGCTTAGGACAGACAGATACGCAGTATTTT.

This clone came up many times. The germline gene is not matched at one end of the junction; a read error may be the cause. The chain joins TRBV19 to TRBJ1-2; TRBD1 aligns across 7 bases. The CDR3 loop spans 13 amino acids. Germline CDR1 LNHDA, CDR2 SQIVND (reference sequence). CDR3: CASTGTEAYGHTF. The CDR3, as DNA: TGTGCCAGCACCGGGACAGAGGCCTATGGCCACACCTTC.

This clone was detected only once. The chain employs TRBV7-9 and TRBJ2-5; perhaps TRBD2 as D (6 bases). The V gene lost 1 base and the J gene lost 7 bases, with 13 bases spanning the gap. Germline V CDR1 and CDR2: SEHNR, FQNEAQ (reference sequence). This CDR3 comprises 14 residues. Here the CDR3 DNA reads TGTGCCAGCAGCTTAGGAGAGCGGGTCGGGACCCAGTACTTC. It specifies CASSLGERVGTQYF.

The chain combines TRBV18 with TRBJ2-3; TRBD2 might be the D (6 bases). Trimming removed 3 bases from V and 6 bases from J, with 22 bases in between. The germline V gene has CDR1 KGHSH and CDR2 LQKENI. The CDR3 spans 17 residues. As DNA, the CDR3 is TGTGCCAGCTCACCTGAAGGCCTAGCGATCCCAGTGGATACGCAGTATTTT. Protein: CASSPEGLAIPVDTQYF.

The chain uses TRBV7-2 and TRBJ2-1, with D possibly matching TRBD2 (6 bases). V lost 8 bases and J 4 bases, leaving 6 bases between the germline ends. The CDR3 runs 11 residues. The germline V gene encodes CDR1 SGHTA and CDR2 FQGNSA. The CDR3: CASGGYNEQFF. The CDR3 bases are TGTGCCAGCGGAGGGTACAATGAGCAGTTCTTC.

The chain employs TRBV7-8 and TRBJ1-2, with D uncertain. Deletions cut 0 bases from V and 6 bases from J, with 11 bases between. Germline assignment: CDR1 SGHVS and CDR2 FQNEAQ. CDR3 length: 14 amino acids. In DNA form, the CDR3 reads TGTGCCAGCAGCTTAGCCATGGGCCCCCATGGCTACACCTTC. Its translation: CASSLAMGPHGYTF.

V usage is TRBV7-8 and J usage is TRBJ2-2, with a tentative D call TRBD1 (5 bases). The ends were cut back, 2 bases at V and 6 bases at J, with 10 bases in the middle. The CDR3 contains 14 residues. Germline V gene lookup returns CDR1 SGHVS and CDR2 FQNEAQ. The CDR3 DNA reads TGTGCCAGCAGCTTATTCACAGGACCCGGGGAGCTGTTTTTT. Residues: CASSLFTGPGELFF.

The V call is TRBV10-2, the J call TRBJ2-2; perhaps TRBD2 as D (6 bases). This CDR3 is built from 13 residues. CDR1 and CDR2 from the germline V gene are WSHSY and SAAADI. Trimming stripped 3 bases from V and 6 bases from J, with 8 bases between. CDR3 amino acids: CASSDWGAGELFF. The CDR3 bases are TGCGCCAGCAGTGATTGGGGGGCCGGGGAGCTGTTTTTT.

This clone was recorded a few times. The chain carries TRBV6-5 and TRBJ2-3; 14 nucleotides align to TRBD2. The CDR3 consists of 15 residues. J was trimmed by 1 base and V by 6 bases; bases with no gene match: 0. CDR1 MNHEY and CDR2 SVGAGI come from the germline V gene. The CDR3 nucleotides read TGTGCCAGCAGGGGACTAGCGGGGGGCACAGATACGCAGTATTTT. Translating gives CASRGLAGGTDTQYF.